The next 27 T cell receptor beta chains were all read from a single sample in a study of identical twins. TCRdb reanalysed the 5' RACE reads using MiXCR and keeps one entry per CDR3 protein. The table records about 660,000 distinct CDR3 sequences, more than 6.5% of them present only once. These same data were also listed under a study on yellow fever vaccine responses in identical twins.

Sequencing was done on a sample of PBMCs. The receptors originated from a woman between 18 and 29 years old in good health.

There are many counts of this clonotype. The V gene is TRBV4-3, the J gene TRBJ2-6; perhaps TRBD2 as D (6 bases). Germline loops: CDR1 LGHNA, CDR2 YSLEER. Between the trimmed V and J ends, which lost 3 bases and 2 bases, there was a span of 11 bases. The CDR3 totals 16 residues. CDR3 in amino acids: CASSQDGTAGANVLTF. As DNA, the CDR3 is TGCGCCAGCAGCCAGGACGGGACTGCTGGGGCCAACGTCCTGACTTTC.

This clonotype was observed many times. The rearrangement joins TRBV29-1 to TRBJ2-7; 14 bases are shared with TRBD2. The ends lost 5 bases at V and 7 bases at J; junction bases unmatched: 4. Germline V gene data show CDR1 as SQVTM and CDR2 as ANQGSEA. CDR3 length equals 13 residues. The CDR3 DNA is TGCAGCGTTCGACTAGCGGGGGGGCATGAGCAGTACTTC. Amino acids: CSVRLAGGHEQYF.

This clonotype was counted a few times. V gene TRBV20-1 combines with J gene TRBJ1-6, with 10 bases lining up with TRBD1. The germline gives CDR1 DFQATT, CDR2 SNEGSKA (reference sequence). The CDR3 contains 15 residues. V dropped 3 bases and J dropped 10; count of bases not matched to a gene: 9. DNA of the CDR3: TGCAGTGCTAGGACAGGACAGGGGGAGAGGTCACCCCTCCACTTT. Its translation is CSARTGQGERSPLHF.

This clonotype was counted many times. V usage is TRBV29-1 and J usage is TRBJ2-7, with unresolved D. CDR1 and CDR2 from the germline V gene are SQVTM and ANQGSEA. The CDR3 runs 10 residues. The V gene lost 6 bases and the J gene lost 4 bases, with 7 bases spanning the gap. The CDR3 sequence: CSVRGYEQYF. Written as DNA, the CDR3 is TGCAGCGTCCGTGGGTACGAGCAGTACTTC.

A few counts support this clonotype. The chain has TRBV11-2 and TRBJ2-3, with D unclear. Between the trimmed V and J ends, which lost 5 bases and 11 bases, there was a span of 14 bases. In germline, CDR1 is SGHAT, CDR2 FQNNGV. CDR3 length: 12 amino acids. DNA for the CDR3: TGTGCCAGCAGCATCCCCGTGGTAGGGCAGTATTTT. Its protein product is CASSIPVVGQYF.

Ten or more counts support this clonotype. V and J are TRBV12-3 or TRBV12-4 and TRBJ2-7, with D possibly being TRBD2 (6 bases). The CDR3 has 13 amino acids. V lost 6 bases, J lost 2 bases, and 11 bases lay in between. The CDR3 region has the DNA TGTGCCAGCAGCGGGGGTCTAACCTACGAGCAGTACTTC. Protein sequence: CASSGGLTYEQYF.

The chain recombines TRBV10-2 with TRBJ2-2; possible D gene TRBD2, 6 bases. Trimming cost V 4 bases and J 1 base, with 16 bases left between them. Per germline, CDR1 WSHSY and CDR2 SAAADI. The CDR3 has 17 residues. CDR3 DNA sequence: TGCGCCAGCAGTGTCGCTTCGGGGGTCCTGAACACCGGGGAGCTGTTTTTT. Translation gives CASSVASGVLNTGELFF.

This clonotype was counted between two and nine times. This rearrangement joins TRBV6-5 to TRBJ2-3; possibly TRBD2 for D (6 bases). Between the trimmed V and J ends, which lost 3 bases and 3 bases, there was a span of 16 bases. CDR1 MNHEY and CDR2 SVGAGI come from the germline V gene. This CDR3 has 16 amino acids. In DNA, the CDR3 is TGTGCCAGCAGTTATAGGGCCGAGACTAGTACAGATACGCAGTATTTT. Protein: CASSYRAETSTDTQYF.

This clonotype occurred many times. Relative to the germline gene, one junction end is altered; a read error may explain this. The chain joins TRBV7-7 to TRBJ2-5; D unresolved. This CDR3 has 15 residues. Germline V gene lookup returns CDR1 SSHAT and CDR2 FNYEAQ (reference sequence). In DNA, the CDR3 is TGTGCTAGCAGCTTAGAACTTGGACCACAAGAGACCCAGTACTTC. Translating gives CASSLELGPQETQYF.

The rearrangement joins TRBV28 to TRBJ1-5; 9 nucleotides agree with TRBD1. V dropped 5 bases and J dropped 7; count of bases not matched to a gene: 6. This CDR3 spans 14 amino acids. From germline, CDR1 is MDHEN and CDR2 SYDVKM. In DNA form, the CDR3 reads TGTGCCAGCAGTGTAACAGGGGGCCGGCAGCCCCAGCATTTT. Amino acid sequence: CASSVTGGRQPQHF. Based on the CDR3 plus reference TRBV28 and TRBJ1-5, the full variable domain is DVKVTQSSRYLVKRTGEKVFLECVQDMDHENMFWYRQDPGLGLRLIYFSYDVKMKEKGDIPEGYSVSREKKERFSLILESASTNQTSMYLCASSVTGGRQPQHFGDGTRLSIL.

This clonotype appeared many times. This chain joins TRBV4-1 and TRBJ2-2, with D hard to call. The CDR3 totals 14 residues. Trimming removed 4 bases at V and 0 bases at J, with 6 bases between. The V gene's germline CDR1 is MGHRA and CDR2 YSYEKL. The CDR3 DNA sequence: TGCGCCAGCAGCCTGATGGCGAACACCGGGGAGCTGTTTTTT. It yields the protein CASSLMANTGELFF.

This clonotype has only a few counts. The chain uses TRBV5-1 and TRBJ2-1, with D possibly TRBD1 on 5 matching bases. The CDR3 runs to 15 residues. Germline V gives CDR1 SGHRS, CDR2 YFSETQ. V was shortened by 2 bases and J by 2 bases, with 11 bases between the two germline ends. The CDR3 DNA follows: TGCGCCAGCAGCTTTAAAGGGGTGGCCTACAATGAGCAGTTCTTC. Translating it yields CASSFKGVAYNEQFF.

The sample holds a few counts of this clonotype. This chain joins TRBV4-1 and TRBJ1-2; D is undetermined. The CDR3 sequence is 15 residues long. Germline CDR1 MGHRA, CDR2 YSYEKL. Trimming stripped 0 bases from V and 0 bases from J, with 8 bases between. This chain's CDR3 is CASSQELASNYGYTF. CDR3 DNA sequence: TGCGCCAGCAGCCAAGAGCTGGCGTCTAACTATGGCTACACCTTC.

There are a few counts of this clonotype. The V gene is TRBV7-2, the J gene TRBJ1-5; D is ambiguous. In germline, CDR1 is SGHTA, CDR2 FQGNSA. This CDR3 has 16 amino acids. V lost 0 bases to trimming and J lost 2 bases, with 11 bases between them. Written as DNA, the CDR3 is TGTGCCAGCAGCTTAGCGGGAAGAAAGGGCAATCAGCCCCAGCATTTT. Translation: CASSLAGRKGNQPQHF.

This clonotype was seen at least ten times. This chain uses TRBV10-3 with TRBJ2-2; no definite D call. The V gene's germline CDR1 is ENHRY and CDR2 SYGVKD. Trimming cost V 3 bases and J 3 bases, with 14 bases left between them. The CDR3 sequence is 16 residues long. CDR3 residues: CAISERGSLDTGELFF. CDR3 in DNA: TGTGCCATCAGTGAACGAGGTTCCCTGGACACCGGGGAGCTGTTTTTT.

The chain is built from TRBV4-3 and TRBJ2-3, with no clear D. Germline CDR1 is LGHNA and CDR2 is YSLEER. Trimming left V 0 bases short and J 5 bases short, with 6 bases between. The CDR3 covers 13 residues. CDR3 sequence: CASSQEWEDTQYF. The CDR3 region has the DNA TGCGCCAGCAGCCAAGAGTGGGAAGATACGCAGTATTTT.

The CDR3 region is CASSRTSGPSFSYEQYF. The CDR3, as DNA: TGTGCCAGCAGTCGGACTAGCGGGCCCTCGTTCTCCTACGAGCAGTACTTC. The rearrangement joins TRBV28 to TRBJ2-7; 11 bases match TRBD2. Germline V CDR1 and CDR2: MDHEN, SYDVKM. The CDR3 is made up of 17 amino acids. Unmatched junction bases numbered 9, after V lost 5 bases and J lost 0 bases.

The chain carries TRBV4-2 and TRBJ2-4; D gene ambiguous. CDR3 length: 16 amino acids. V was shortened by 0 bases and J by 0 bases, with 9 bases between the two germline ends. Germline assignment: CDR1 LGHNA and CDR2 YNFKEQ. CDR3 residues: CASSQEPGSAKNIQYF. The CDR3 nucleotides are TGTGCCAGCAGCCAAGAGCCGGGTTCAGCCAAAAACATTCAGTACTTC.

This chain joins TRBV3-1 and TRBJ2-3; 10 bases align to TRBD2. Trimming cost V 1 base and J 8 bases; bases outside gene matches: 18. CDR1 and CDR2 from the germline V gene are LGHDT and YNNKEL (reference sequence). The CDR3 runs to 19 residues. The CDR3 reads CASSQAPQRLAGGPGTQYF. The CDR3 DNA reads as TGTGCCAGCAGCCAAGCTCCTCAGAGACTAGCGGGCGGGCCGGGTACGCAGTATTTT.

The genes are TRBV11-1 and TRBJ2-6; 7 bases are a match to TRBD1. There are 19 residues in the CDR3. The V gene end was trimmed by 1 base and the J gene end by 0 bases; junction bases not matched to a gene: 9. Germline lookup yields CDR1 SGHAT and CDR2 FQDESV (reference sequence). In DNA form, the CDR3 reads TGTGCCAGCAGCTTAGGTAACACGGGACAGTCCTCTGGGGCCAACGTCCTGACTTTC. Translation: CASSLGNTGQSSGANVLTF.

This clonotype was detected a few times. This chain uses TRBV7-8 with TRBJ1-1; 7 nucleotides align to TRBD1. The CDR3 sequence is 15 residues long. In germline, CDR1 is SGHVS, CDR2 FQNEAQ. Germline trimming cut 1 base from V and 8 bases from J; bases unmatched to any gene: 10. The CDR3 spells CASSLDRGQIGEAFF. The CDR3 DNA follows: TGTGCCAGCAGCTTAGATAGGGGACAGATAGGCGAAGCTTTCTTT.

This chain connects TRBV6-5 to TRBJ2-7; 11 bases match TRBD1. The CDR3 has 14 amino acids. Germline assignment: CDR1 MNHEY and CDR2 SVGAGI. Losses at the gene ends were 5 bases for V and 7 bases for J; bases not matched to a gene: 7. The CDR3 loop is CASSNRDRGGEQYF. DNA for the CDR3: TGTGCCAGCAGTAACCGGGACAGGGGGGGTGAGCAGTACTTC.

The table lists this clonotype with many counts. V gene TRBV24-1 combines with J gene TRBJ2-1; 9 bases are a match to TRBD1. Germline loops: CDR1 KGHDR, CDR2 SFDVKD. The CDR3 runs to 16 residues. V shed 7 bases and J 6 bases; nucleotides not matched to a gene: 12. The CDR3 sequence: CATSTTGTGNFNEQFF. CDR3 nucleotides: TGTGCCACCAGCACTACCGGGACAGGGAACTTCAATGAGCAGTTCTTC.

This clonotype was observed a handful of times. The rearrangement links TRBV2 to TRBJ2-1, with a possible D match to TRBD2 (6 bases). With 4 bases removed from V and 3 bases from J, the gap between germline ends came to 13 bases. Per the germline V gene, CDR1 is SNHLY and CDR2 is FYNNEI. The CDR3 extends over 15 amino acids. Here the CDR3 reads CASSVGGGNYNEQFF. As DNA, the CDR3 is TGTGCCAGCAGTGTGGGGGGAGGCAACTACAATGAGCAGTTCTTC.

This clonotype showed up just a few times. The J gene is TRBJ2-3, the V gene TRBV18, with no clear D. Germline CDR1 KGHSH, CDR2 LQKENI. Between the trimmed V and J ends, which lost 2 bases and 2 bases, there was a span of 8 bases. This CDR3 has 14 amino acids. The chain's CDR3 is CASSPMADTDTQYF. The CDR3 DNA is TGTGCCAGCTCACCAATGGCAGACACAGATACGCAGTATTTT.

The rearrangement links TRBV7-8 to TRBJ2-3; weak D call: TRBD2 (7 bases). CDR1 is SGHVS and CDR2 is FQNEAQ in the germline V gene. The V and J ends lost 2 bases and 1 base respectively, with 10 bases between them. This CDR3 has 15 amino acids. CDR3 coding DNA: TGTGCCAGCAGCTTAAACGGGGGGCGCACAGATACGCAGTATTTT. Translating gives CASSLNGGRTDTQYF.

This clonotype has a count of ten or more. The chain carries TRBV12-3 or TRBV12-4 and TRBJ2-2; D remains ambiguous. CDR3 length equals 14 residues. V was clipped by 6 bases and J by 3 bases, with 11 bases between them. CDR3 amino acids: CASRRASDTGELFF. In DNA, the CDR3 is TGTGCCAGCAGACGAGCGAGTGACACCGGGGAGCTGTTTTTT.